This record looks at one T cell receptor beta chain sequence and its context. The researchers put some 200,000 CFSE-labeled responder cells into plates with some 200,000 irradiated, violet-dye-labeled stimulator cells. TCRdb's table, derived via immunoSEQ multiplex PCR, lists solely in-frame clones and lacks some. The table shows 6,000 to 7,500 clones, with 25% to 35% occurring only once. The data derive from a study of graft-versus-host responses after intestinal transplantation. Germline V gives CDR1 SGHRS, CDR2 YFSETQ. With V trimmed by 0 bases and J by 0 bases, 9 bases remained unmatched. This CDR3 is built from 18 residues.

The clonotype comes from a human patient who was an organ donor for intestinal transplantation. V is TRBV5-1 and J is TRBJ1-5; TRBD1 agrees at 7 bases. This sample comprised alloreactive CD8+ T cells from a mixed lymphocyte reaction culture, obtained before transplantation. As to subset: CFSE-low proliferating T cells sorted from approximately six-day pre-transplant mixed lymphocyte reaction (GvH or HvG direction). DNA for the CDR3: TGCGCCAGCAGCTTGGTGGGACAGAATAGCTATAGCAATCAGCCCCAGCATTTT. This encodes CASSLVGQNSYSNQPQHF.